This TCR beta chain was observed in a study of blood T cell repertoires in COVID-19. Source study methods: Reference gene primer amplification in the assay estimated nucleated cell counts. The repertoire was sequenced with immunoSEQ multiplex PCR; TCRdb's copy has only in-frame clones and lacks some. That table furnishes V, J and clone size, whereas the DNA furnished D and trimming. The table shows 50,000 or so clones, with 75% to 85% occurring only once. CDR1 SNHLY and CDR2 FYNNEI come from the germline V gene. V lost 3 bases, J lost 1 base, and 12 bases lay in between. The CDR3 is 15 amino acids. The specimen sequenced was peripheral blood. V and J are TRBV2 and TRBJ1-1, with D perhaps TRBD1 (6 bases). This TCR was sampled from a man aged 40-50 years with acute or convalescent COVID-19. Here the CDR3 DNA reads TGTGCCAGCAGTGAGCGACAGGCTAAGAACACTGAAGCTTTCTTT. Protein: CASSERQAKNTEAFF. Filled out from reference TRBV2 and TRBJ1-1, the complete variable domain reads EPEVTQTPSHQVTQMGQEVILRCVPISNHLYFYWYRQILGQKVEFLVSFYNNEISEKSEIFDDQFSVERPDGSNFTLKIRSTKLEDSAMYFCASSERQAKNTEAFFGQGTRLTVV.